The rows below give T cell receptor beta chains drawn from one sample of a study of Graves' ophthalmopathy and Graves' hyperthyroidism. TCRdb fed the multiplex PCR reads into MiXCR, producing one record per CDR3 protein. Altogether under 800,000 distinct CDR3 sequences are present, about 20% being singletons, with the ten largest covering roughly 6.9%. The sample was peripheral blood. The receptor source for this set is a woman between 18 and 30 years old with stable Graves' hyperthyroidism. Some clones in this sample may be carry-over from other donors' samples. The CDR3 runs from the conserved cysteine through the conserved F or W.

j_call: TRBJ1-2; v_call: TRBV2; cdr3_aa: CASDFFPRINYGYTF
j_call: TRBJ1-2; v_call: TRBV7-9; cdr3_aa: CASSLGGFDGYTF
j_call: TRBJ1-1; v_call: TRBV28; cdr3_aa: CASSLSTGSPEAFF
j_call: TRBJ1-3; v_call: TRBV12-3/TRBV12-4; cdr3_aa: CASTNLVSPSGNTIYF
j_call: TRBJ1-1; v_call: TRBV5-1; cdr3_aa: CASSLEGTPNTEAFF
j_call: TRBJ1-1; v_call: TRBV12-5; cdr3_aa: CASGHGFLKTEAFF
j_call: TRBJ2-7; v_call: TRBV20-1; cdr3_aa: CSATHDSSYEQYF
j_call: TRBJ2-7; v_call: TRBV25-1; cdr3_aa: CASSEPRDFFYEQYF
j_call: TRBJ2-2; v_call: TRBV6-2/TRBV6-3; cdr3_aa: CASTRRAGDPSPNTGELFF
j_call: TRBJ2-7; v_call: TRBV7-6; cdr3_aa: CASSPRRGGTYEQYF
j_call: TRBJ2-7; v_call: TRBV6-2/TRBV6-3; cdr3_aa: CASSYSWAYSISGDGFEQYF